This T cell receptor (beta chain) was sequenced for a study of somatic mutations in cytotoxic T cells in rheumatoid arthritis. Study in general: A subset of V beta antibody-stained T-cell populations was isolated by flow sorting, reaching nearly 100% purity, and this subset included V beta1+ cells that went on to TCRB sequencing.

J gave up 5 bases and V 5 bases, and 6 bases lay outside the gene matches. Germline V lookup: CDR1 MNHNY, CDR2 SVGAGI (reference sequence). The CDR3 runs 14 residues. Regarding the study as a whole: With advancing age, CD8+ clonality climbed in rheumatoid arthritis patients but did not rise in healthy controls.

The assay was immunoSEQ multiplex PCR, and TCRdb's table has in-frame clones only and misses some. The sample shows more than 13,000 clones, 55% to 85% of them seen only once. To note about this clone: What it binds is unknown.

The sequence came from an adult with rheumatoid arthritis. Specimen: CD8+ T cells sorted from blood. The chain carries TRBV6-6 and TRBJ2-5, with 9 nucleotides matching TRBD2. As DNA, the CDR3 is TGTGCCAGCAGTACGGGACTAGCTTACGAGACCCAGTACTTC. This translates into CASSTGLAYETQYF.